The 7 T cell receptor beta chains in this list originate from one sample, sequenced in a study of cytomegalovirus exposure and HLA in healthy donors. The assay was immunoSEQ multiplex PCR, and TCRdb's table has in-frame clones only and misses some. This table holds over 200,000 clones, approximately 86% found once. The specimen sequenced was PBMCs. The receptors were sampled from a woman between 18 and 29 years old in good health and CMV-seronegative.

V usage is TRBV6-5 and J usage is TRBJ2-1; D gene ambiguous. Trimming removed 2 bases from V and 0 bases from J, with 11 bases in between. This CDR3 comprises 16 residues. The germline gives CDR1 MNHEY, CDR2 SVGAGI. The CDR3 DNA reads as TGTGCCAGCAGTTACAACGGAGTTCGCTCCTACAATGAGCAGTTCTTC. Protein sequence: CASSYNGVRSYNEQFF.

The rearrangement joins TRBV19 to TRBJ2-3; 9 bases line up with TRBD1. This CDR3 comprises 16 residues. The germline V gene has CDR1 LNHDA and CDR2 SQIVND (reference sequence). V gave up 1 base and J gave up 4 bases; unmatched junction bases: 6. In nucleotides, the CDR3 is TGTGCCAGTAGTATAGGCCCGGGACAGGGTTCAGATACGCAGTATTTT. Translating gives CASSIGPGQGSDTQYF.

The V call is TRBV7-2, the J call TRBJ2-7; D remains ambiguous. Germline loops: CDR1 SGHTA, CDR2 FQGNSA. Between the trimmed V and J ends, which lost 1 base and 6 bases, there was a span of 25 bases. This CDR3 has 18 residues. The CDR3 DNA sequence: TGTGCCAGCAGCTTAGGAGGTTCGTCGCCTACTCTTTTGGCCGAGCAGTACTTC. This gives the protein CASSLGGSSPTLLAEQYF.

This clone was detected only once. This chain links TRBV29-1 with TRBJ2-7, with 7 bases matching TRBD2. Germline loops: CDR1 SQVTM, CDR2 ANQGSEA. V dropped 4 bases and J dropped 4; count of bases not matched to a gene: 10. The CDR3 consists of 14 residues. In nucleotides, the CDR3 is TGCAGCGTTGTCGGCGGGGGAGAGGGGTACGAGCAGTACTTC. Translating gives CSVVGGGEGYEQYF.

The chain joins TRBV27 to TRBJ2-7; D not resolved. Germline loops: CDR1 MNHEY, CDR2 SMNVEV (reference sequence). The CDR3 contains 13 residues. The V end was cut by 4 bases, the J end by 3 bases, with 10 bases between. The CDR3 is CASSSRGFYEQYF. CDR3 nucleotide sequence: TGTGCCAGCAGTTCAAGAGGTTTCTACGAGCAGTACTTC.

The chain joins TRBV5-1 to TRBJ1-5; unclear D gene. V was pared by 0 bases and J by 4 bases, with 5 bases between. Germline V gene sequence: CDR1 SGHRS, CDR2 YFSETQ. CDR3 length: 13 residues. CDR3 in DNA: TGCGCCAGCAGCTTGGGGAGGAATCAGCCCCAGCATTTT. It specifies CASSLGRNQPQHF.

This clone has only one observation. The chain employs TRBV5-6 and TRBJ2-1, with D possibly being TRBD1 (5 bases). The V gene lost 5 bases and the J gene lost 9 bases, with 24 bases spanning the gap. This CDR3 region has 16 residues. Germline CDR1 SGHDT, CDR2 YYEEEE. CDR3 nucleotides: TGTGCCAGCAGTTACCAGGGTAGTCTAAGTATTTCTGAGCAGTTCTTC. Amino acids: CASSYQGSLSISEQFF.